This TCR beta chain is from a study of response to subunit inactivated influenza vaccine. Overall study findings and caveats: After each seasonal influenza vaccination, few new T cells are recruited, the authors suggested.

This CDR3 contains 13 residues. Trimming removed 5 bases from V and 8 bases from J; junction bases left unmatched: 8. Germline-derived CDR1 and CDR2 are SGHTA and FQGNSA. TCRdb fed the RT-PCR reads into MiXCR, producing one record per CDR3 protein. This table holds 200,000 to 300,000 distinct CDR3 sequences, about 12% found once. This clonotype has a count of ten or more. Its antigen remains unidentified. Sequenced here: non-naive T cells sorted from PBMCs, sampled 14 to 15 days before vaccination. This chain joins TRBV7-2 and TRBJ1-2; the match to TRBD1 covers 7 bases. This receptor was taken from a man between 45 and 60 years old who received an inactivated influenza vaccine. Written as DNA, the CDR3 is TGTGCCAGCAGCCCGCAGACAGGGATCGGCTACACCTTC. This translates into CASSPQTGIGYTF.